This entry lists 22 T cell receptor beta chains sequenced from one sample in a study of tumor-infiltrating lymphocytes in primary liver carcinoma. Without any cell sorting, roughly 20-33 mg of bulk tissue yielded co-extracted RNA and DNA. Researchers generated TCR beta cDNA from about 450 ng of total RNA, relying on a constant-region primer. Nested multiplex PCR, run for three rounds with slightly modified ARM-PCR, yielded TCR beta libraries. The two initial PCR rounds, roughly 9 cycles each, used TRBV1-TRBV30 forward and C-beta reverse primers. TCRdb recomputed calls from the multiplex PCR reads with MiXCR, one row per CDR3 protein. The sample records roughly 70,000 distinct CDR3 sequences, around 69% being singletons. Sequencing used liver tumor tissue from sampling region 4. Subset in this sample: tumor region T4, right-lateral pole. The origin of the receptors is a man aged 35-49 years with primary liver carcinoma and hepatitis B virus infection.

V usage is TRBV29-1 and J usage is TRBJ1-5, with D tentatively TRBD1 (6 bases). From germline, CDR1 is SQVTM and CDR2 ANQGSEA. Trimming pared 1 base from V and 13 bases from J, leaving 29 bases between. The CDR3 spans 17 residues. CDR3 DNA sequence: TGCAGCGTTGAAGTGACAGGCACCGGCTCGGGTCCTCAGGTTCAGCATTTT. Its protein is CSVEVTGTGSGPQVQHF.

Notes on this clonotype: The conserved closing phenylalanine or tryptophan is absent in this CDR3, likely reflecting a read error. The rearrangement uses TRBV29-1 and TRBJ2-7; TRBD2 is a possible D gene (5 bases). This CDR3 has 15 amino acids. Germline values: CDR1 SQVTM, CDR2 ANQGSEA. V was clipped by 7 bases and J by 2 bases, with 21 bases between them. This CDR3 is CSAEVVRDSPYEQYL. For the CDR3, the DNA is TGCAGCGCCGAGGTGGTACGGGATTCCCCCTACGAGCAGTACCTC.

Regarding this clonotype: A much larger clone is a single base away; this may be a read error. The rearrangement joins TRBV2 to TRBJ2-3; 10 bases fit TRBD2. CDR1 and CDR2 (germline): SNHLY, FYNNEI. This CDR3 spans 16 amino acids. V was clipped by 6 bases and J by 0 bases; unmatched bases: 6. The CDR3 nucleotides read TGTGCCAGCAGAGCGAGACTAGCGGGTAGCACAGATACGCAGTATTTT. Protein product: CASRARLAGSTDTQYF.

In the case of this clonotype: The conserved phenylalanine or tryptophan is not found at the CDR3 terminus, so this likely reflects a read error. This chain connects TRBV5-1 to TRBJ2-7; TRBD2 agrees at 8 bases. The germline CDR1 and CDR2 sequences are SGHRS and YFSETQ. The CDR3 is 17 amino acids. Trimming cost V 2 bases and J 3 bases; bases outside gene matches: 13. Here the CDR3 DNA reads TGCGCCAGCAGCTTATCCGGGGTTGCGGGAGGAAACTACGAGCAGTACTTA. This codes for CASSLSGVAGGNYEQYL.

This clonotype appeared a few times. The conserved phenylalanine or tryptophan is not found at the CDR3 terminus, so this likely reflects a read error. This chain joins TRBV5-6 and TRBJ2-5; D uncertain. The germline V gene encodes CDR1 SGHDT and CDR2 YYEEEE. There are 13 residues in the CDR3. CDR3 DNA: TGTGCCAGCGGCTTTGACCAGCAAGAGACCCAGTACTTA. Its protein product is CASGFDQQETQYL.

As to this clonotype: One junction end does not reproduce the germline sequence, and a read error may be involved. This rearrangement joins TRBV7-8 to TRBJ1-6; D not certain. The CDR3 length is 14 residues. The germline CDR1 and CDR2 sequences are SGHVS and FQNEAQ. The CDR3 loop is CASCSNTGDSPFHF. The DNA of the CDR3 is TGTGCCAGCTGCTCGAACACCGGTGATTCACCCTTCCACTTT.

This clonotype has a single count. Its ends do not fully match the called genes, so a read error is possible. The chain employs TRBV4-1 and TRBJ2-1; the D is unclear. The CDR3 totals 17 residues. Germline loops: CDR1 MGHRA, CDR2 YSYEKL. CDR3 sequence (DNA): TGCGCCAGCAACCAAGGGCTGACTGAAAGCTCCTACAATGAGCAGTTCTTC. Translation: CASNQGLTESSYNEQFF.

Comments on this clonotype: Mismatch with germline at one junction end may stem from a read error. The chain links TRBV10-1 to TRBJ2-5; D is possibly TRBD1 (7 bases). Germline CDR1 and CDR2: WNHNN and SYGVQD (reference sequence). The CDR3 totals 16 residues. Here the CDR3 DNA reads TGCGCCAGCAGCGAGTCGTCCAGGGGGGAGGTGGAGACCCAGTACTTC. Protein product: CASSESSRGEVETQYF.

As to this clonotype: One end of the junction varies from germline; a read error may be responsible. The rearrangement uses TRBV6-5 and TRBJ2-1; perhaps TRBD2 as D (7 bases). This CDR3 has 15 residues. Germline-derived CDR1 and CDR2 are MNHEY and SVGAGI. In DNA form, the CDR3 reads TGTGCCAGCAGTACGGGAGGTGTTAGGGGGAATGAGCAGCTCTTC. It translates to CASSTGGVRGNEQLF.

The J gene is TRBJ1-1, the V gene TRBV11-2; tentatively, D is TRBD1 (6 bases). The CDR3 length is 15 residues. The ends were cut back, 5 bases at V and 4 bases at J, with 17 bases in the middle. Germline values: CDR1 SGHAT, CDR2 FQNNGV. The CDR3 DNA follows: TGTGCCAGCAGCGGTAGGGCAGGGGTCTTCACTGAAGCTTTCTTT. As protein: CASSGRAGVFTEAFF.

About this clonotype itself: A read error is likely, as this CDR3 ends without the conserved phenylalanine or tryptophan. No DNA is shown, since the ends of the CDR3 on it are uncertain; the CDR3 is the one TCRdb lists. This chain uses TRBV11-2 with TRBJ2-1; the table's D call TRBD2 went unverified against the DNA. The CDR3 region is 15 residues in length, termini included. From germline, CDR1 is SGHAT and CDR2 FQNNGV. CDR3 residues: CVSTLSAGVDWESFL.

About this clonotype: A much larger clone differs from this one at a single base, so this may be a read error. This chain connects TRBV4-2 to TRBJ1-1; D unclear. Germline loops: CDR1 LGHNA, CDR2 YNFKEQ. Trimming removed 4 bases from V and 5 bases from J, with 17 bases in between. CDR3 length: 15 amino acids. In DNA form, the CDR3 reads TGTGCCAGCAGCCGAGTTCCGACCGGAGGAACTGAAGCTTTCTTT. This codes for CASSRVPTGGTEAFF.

This clonotype has a single count. As the CDR3 is not closed by the conserved phenylalanine or tryptophan, this likely results from a read error. The DNA is left out, because the CDR3 cannot be placed on it with certainty; the CDR3 is given as TCRdb lists it. The genes are TRBV11-2 and TRBJ1-2; the table assigns TRBD1, which was not confirmed against the DNA. Inclusive of both ends, the CDR3 amounts to 13 amino acids. Per germline, CDR1 SGHAT and CDR2 FQNNGV. CDR3 residues: CASSQTGVSGYTL.

The chain couples TRBV11-2 to TRBJ2-7, with D possibly being TRBD1 or TRBD2 (5 bases each). The CDR3 is 15 amino acids. Trimming left V 3 bases short and J 4 bases short, with 16 bases between. Germline V lookup: CDR1 SGHAT, CDR2 FQNNGV. This chain's CDR3 is CASSFVARDQYEQYF. The CDR3 nucleotides are TGTGCCAGCAGCTTCGTGGCAAGGGACCAGTACGAGCAGTACTTC.

Remarks on this clonotype: A much larger clone lies one base from this, so it may be a read error. CDR3 region: CAISGIGGDGYTF. The DNA of the CDR3 is TGTGCCATCAGTGGAATAGGGGGAGATGGCTACACCTTC. V and J are TRBV10-3 and TRBJ1-2; a weak D match, TRBD1 (6 bases). CDR3 length: 13 residues. The V gene lost 4 bases and the J gene lost 6 bases, with 12 bases spanning the gap. Germline CDR1 is ENHRY and CDR2 is SYGVKD.

In the case of this clonotype: An end of the junction differs from the germline gene, which may be a read error. The chain has TRBV11-1 and TRBJ2-1; tentatively, D is TRBD2 (6 bases). CDR3 length: 19 amino acids. CDR1 SGHAT and CDR2 FQDESV come from the germline V gene (reference sequence). The CDR3 DNA follows: TGTGCCAACAGCACAGGCGGGACTGTCAAATCTCCTTTCTGGAATGAGCAGTTTTTC. Protein sequence: CANSTGGTVKSPFWNEQFF.

This clonotype was picked up a small number of times. The chain uses TRBV7-8 and TRBJ2-7; no clear D gene. This CDR3 has 13 residues. Germline V lookup: CDR1 SGHVS, CDR2 FQNEAQ. V was shortened by 5 bases and J by 6 bases, with 14 bases between the two germline ends. The CDR3 DNA reads as TGTGCCAGCAGCGTCGGACGCGTCTCCGAGCAGTACTTC. Translated, it gives CASSVGRVSEQYF.

With respect to this clonotype: At one boundary the junction diverges from the germline segment, which might be a read error. J is TRBJ2-1 and V is TRBV11-2; unclear D gene. The V gene's germline CDR1 is SGHAT and CDR2 FQNNGV. The length of the CDR3 is 16 residues. The CDR3 reads CASSLDPENSYNGQLF. DNA for the CDR3: TGTGCCAGCAGCTTAGATCCAGAGAACTCCTACAATGGGCAGCTCTTC.

As concerns this clonotype: This likely comes from a read error, as the CDR3 has no conserved phenylalanine or tryptophan at its end. The J gene is TRBJ2-1, the V gene TRBV29-1; tentative D call: TRBD2 (5 bases). From germline, CDR1 is SQVTM and CDR2 ANQGSEA. This CDR3 comprises 16 residues. The CDR3 protein is CSVVLVAVPPFNEQFL. The CDR3 nucleotides are TGTAGCGTTGTCTTAGTTGCCGTACCCCCCTTCAATGAGCAGTTCCTC.

Points on this clonotype: This CDR3 is missing its conserved last phenylalanine or tryptophan, likely due to a read error. The rearrangement joins TRBV6-5 to TRBJ2-1, with 8 positions matching TRBD1. Looked up from germline, CDR1 is MNHEY and CDR2 is SVGAGI. The CDR3 contains 14 residues. CDR3 residues: CTSSYLTGGNEQFS. DNA of the CDR3: TGTACCAGCAGTTACCTCACAGGGGGCAATGAGCAGTTCTCC.

The V gene is TRBV7-3, the J gene TRBJ2-3, with a possible D match to TRBD1 (7 bases). The CDR3 is 18 amino acids. Looked up from germline, CDR1 is SGHTA and CDR2 is FQGTGA. V lost 1 base to trimming and J lost 5 bases, with 22 bases between them. This CDR3 is CASSLMGGQQPYIDTQYF. DNA of the CDR3: TGTGCCAGCAGCTTAATGGGGGGACAGCAGCCATACATAGATACGCAGTATTTT.

In regard to this clonotype: This could be a read error, since a much larger clone is one nucleotide away. V and J are TRBV30 and TRBJ2-7; TRBD1 or TRBD2 may be the D gene (5 bases each). CDR3 length: 14 amino acids. V was trimmed by 2 bases and J by 7 bases, leaving 18 bases between them. Germline V gives CDR1 GTSNPN, CDR2 SVGIG (reference sequence). CDR3 region: CAWSITGIGDEQYF. The CDR3 DNA reads as TGTGCCTGGAGTATTACCGGGATAGGGGATGAGCAGTACTTC.